This is a list of T cell receptor beta chains from one sample in a study of blood T cell repertoires in COVID-19. Only in-frame clones appear in the TCRdb table, and some are missing; sequencing was by immunoSEQ multiplex PCR. The repertoire holds roughly 500,000 clones, with roughly 89% as singletons. Sequences were obtained from peripheral blood. Source of these receptors: a man between 18 and 29 years old with COVID-19, enrolled during active disease. The CDR3 runs from the conserved cysteine through the conserved F or W. Fields, in order: clone size, V gene, J gene, CDR3 protein. A clone size is listed for some rows: how often the clone was seen (once, few, many), or a class if it is expanded.

abundance: few; v_gene: TRBV9; j_gene: TRBJ2-1; CDR3aa: CASSAGTSNNEQFF
abundance: few; v_gene: TRBV5-5; j_gene: TRBJ2-7; CDR3aa: CASSLTGFRTYEQYF
abundance: -; v_gene: TRBV5-1; j_gene: TRBJ1-2; CDR3aa: CASSLAAGTNYGYTF
abundance: -; v_gene: TRBV5-1; j_gene: TRBJ2-1; CDR3aa: CASSMVATQGGLSSYNEQFF
abundance: once; v_gene: TRBV6-5; j_gene: TRBJ2-5; CDR3aa: CASRRGKETQYF
abundance: -; v_gene: TRBV12-3/TRBV12-4; j_gene: TRBJ2-5; CDR3aa: CASREREATQYF
abundance: -; v_gene: TRBV27; j_gene: TRBJ2-7; CDR3aa: CASSLPGHPYEQYF
abundance: -; v_gene: TRBV9; j_gene: TRBJ2-7; CDR3aa: CASSVEDAYEQYF
abundance: few; v_gene: TRBV6-5; j_gene: TRBJ1-1; CDR3aa: CASRTTGQNTEAFF
abundance: -; v_gene: TRBV10-3; j_gene: TRBJ2-7; CDR3aa: CAISPSGTGGSHEQYF
abundance: -; v_gene: TRBV29-1; j_gene: TRBJ2-1; CDR3aa: CSVEGRAYNEQFF
abundance: once; v_gene: TRBV14; j_gene: TRBJ2-7; CDR3aa: CASSQEGFRGSYEQYF
abundance: -; v_gene: TRBV7-3; j_gene: TRBJ2-5; CDR3aa: CASSLGGRVQETQYF
abundance: -; v_gene: TRBV5-1; j_gene: TRBJ2-7; CDR3aa: CASSSRTSSSYEQYF
abundance: -; v_gene: TRBV6-5; j_gene: TRBJ1-4; CDR3aa: CASSSLGREGEKLFF
abundance: -; v_gene: TRBV9; j_gene: TRBJ2-3; CDR3aa: CASSVGRQATYTDTQYF
abundance: -; v_gene: TRBV7-9; j_gene: TRBJ1-4; CDR3aa: CASSLGQGDEKLFF
abundance: -; v_gene: TRBV18; j_gene: TRBJ1-1; CDR3aa: CASSIQGLPEAFF
abundance: once; v_gene: TRBV19; j_gene: TRBJ1-2; CDR3aa: CASSIDRDSFGYTF
abundance: -; v_gene: TRBV10-1; j_gene: TRBJ2-2; CDR3aa: CASSGGTAPNTGELFF
abundance: -; v_gene: TRBV27; j_gene: TRBJ2-7; CDR3aa: CASSRGQGSIYEQYF
abundance: -; v_gene: TRBV5-3; j_gene: TRBJ2-3; CDR3aa: CARSLLGPGTDTQYF
abundance: -; v_gene: TRBV6-5; j_gene: TRBJ2-2; CDR3aa: CASSYGTGELFF
abundance: -; v_gene: TRBV12-5; j_gene: TRBJ1-1; CDR3aa: CASGTLDRGRLAFF
abundance: -; v_gene: TRBV27; j_gene: TRBJ2-5; CDR3aa: CASRATGQETQYF
abundance: -; v_gene: TRBV19; j_gene: TRBJ2-1; CDR3aa: CASSTGLAGTSSYNEQFF
abundance: -; v_gene: TRBV2; j_gene: TRBJ2-2; CDR3aa: CASRGDSNTGELFF
abundance: -; v_gene: TRBV4-1; j_gene: TRBJ2-1; CDR3aa: CASSLAASNEQFF
abundance: -; v_gene: TRBV5-1; j_gene: TRBJ2-7; CDR3aa: CASSSATLGLAGGISDYEQYF
abundance: -; v_gene: TRBV7-9; j_gene: TRBJ1-1; CDR3aa: CASSLDRNTEAFF
abundance: -; v_gene: TRBV5-8; j_gene: TRBJ1-5; CDR3aa: CASGGDRGNQPQHF
abundance: -; v_gene: TRBV5-1; j_gene: TRBJ2-2; CDR3aa: CASTPRLAGPGATGELFF
abundance: -; v_gene: TRBV7-9; j_gene: TRBJ2-2; CDR3aa: CASSNGLAGGAGELFF
abundance: -; v_gene: TRBV15; j_gene: TRBJ2-7; CDR3aa: CATSRDSVWQVDRYEQYF
abundance: -; v_gene: TRBV15; j_gene: TRBJ2-2; CDR3aa: CATSRDVGGVNTGELFF
abundance: once; v_gene: TRBV3-1/TRBV3-2; j_gene: TRBJ2-3; CDR3aa: CASSQPGLADTQYF
abundance: -; v_gene: TRBV6-2/TRBV6-3; j_gene: TRBJ2-7; CDR3aa: CASSPGGGPYEQYF
abundance: -; v_gene: TRBV28; j_gene: TRBJ2-1; CDR3aa: CASSLVGTYNEQFF
abundance: -; v_gene: TRBV3-1/TRBV3-2; j_gene: TRBJ1-3; CDR3aa: CASSLNIMGNTIYF
abundance: -; v_gene: TRBV5-1; j_gene: TRBJ1-2; CDR3aa: CASSSGQVNGGYTF
abundance: -; v_gene: TRBV27; j_gene: TRBJ2-1; CDR3aa: CASRDRGLGEQFF
abundance: -; v_gene: TRBV18; j_gene: TRBJ2-1; CDR3aa: CASSATTFSYNEQFF
abundance: -; v_gene: TRBV30; j_gene: TRBJ2-7; CDR3aa: CAWSQVDEQYF
abundance: -; v_gene: TRBV6-5; j_gene: TRBJ1-2; CDR3aa: CASRTGLDYGYTF
abundance: -; v_gene: TRBV2; j_gene: TRBJ2-2; CDR3aa: CASKGLALTGELFF
abundance: -; v_gene: TRBV11-1; j_gene: TRBJ2-3; CDR3aa: CASSLGGSGGDTQYF
abundance: -; v_gene: TRBV30; j_gene: TRBJ1-2; CDR3aa: CAWNLRVGGYTF
abundance: -; v_gene: TRBV2; j_gene: TRBJ2-7; CDR3aa: CASIFYRGEQYF
abundance: -; v_gene: TRBV30; j_gene: TRBJ2-3; CDR3aa: CAWSDSGRFLDTQYF
abundance: -; v_gene: TRBV4-1; j_gene: TRBJ2-7; CDR3aa: CASSQNAGGLTYEQYF
abundance: -; v_gene: TRBV7-9; j_gene: TRBJ2-3; CDR3aa: CSEERELNTQYF
abundance: -; v_gene: TRBV10-2; j_gene: TRBJ2-1; CDR3aa: CASSDLAGGGSSYNEQFF